This T cell receptor beta chain originates from a study of blood T cell repertoires in COVID-19. The junction had 11 bases not matched to a gene; V was cut back by 0 bases and J by 8 bases. Per the germline V gene, CDR1 is SGDLS and CDR2 is YYNGEE. The length of the CDR3 is 16 residues. TCRdb's table, derived via immunoSEQ multiplex PCR, lists solely in-frame clones and lacks some. The sample holds 300,000 to 400,000 clones, over 70% seen once. The TCR comes from a man under 40 who had recovered from COVID-19. The chain is built from TRBV9 and TRBJ2-1; 7 bases match TRBD2. Sequences were obtained from PBMCs or T cells enriched from blood (not recorded which). DNA of the CDR3: TGTGCCAGCAGCGTAGATGGCGGGGGAGCTAGCGATGAGCAGTTCTTC. Its translation: CASSVDGGGASDEQFF.